A selection of T cell receptor beta chains follows, all from one sample in a study of T cells in Graves' hyperthyroidism and ophthalmopathy. TCRdb itself ran the multiplex PCR reads through MiXCR, one entry per CDR3 protein. Of hundreds of thousands of distinct CDR3 sequences in the sample, roughly 40% were seen once. Specimen: blood. The receptors derive from a man aged 18 to 30 with Graves' hyperthyroidism. Both conserved end residues are part of each CDR3. A D gene is named only where the DNA matches it firmly. Some rows mark clone size as missing; the rest say once, few, many or name a class of expanded clone.

CDR3nt	CDR3aa	j_gene	abundance	v_gene	d_gene
TGCGCCAGCAGCTTGCCTGCTAGCGGGAGGGGGACCGGGGAGCTGTTTTTT	CASSLPASGRGTGELFF	TRBJ2-2	NA	TRBV5-1	TRBD2
TGCGCCAGCAGTCGGGAACTCCGTTCCTACGAGCAGTACTTC	CASSRELRSYEQYF	TRBJ2-7	NA	TRBV7-2	NA
TGTGCCAGCAGCCTTGAATCTAGGGACAATCAGCCCCAGCATTTT	CASSLESRDNQPQHF	TRBJ1-5	few	TRBV12-3/TRBV12-4	NA
TGTGCCAGTAGTATCTCAGGGTTAGGGGCCAACGTCCTGACTTTC	CASSISGLGANVLTF	TRBJ2-6	many	TRBV19	NA
TGTGCCAGCCGTCCCGGGACCCTAGATGAGACCCAGTACTTC	CASRPGTLDETQYF	TRBJ2-5	few	TRBV6-2/TRBV6-3	NA
TGTGCCAGCAAAACGCGTGGCAGATTTAACTATGGCTACACCTTC	CASKTRGRFNYGYTF	TRBJ1-2	NA	TRBV10-3	NA
TGCAGTGCTAGAGGAACCTGGAACACTGAAGCTTTCTTT	CSARGTWNTEAFF	TRBJ1-1	few	TRBV20-1	NA
TGTGCCAGCAGCTTAAGAACTAGCATGGTTAAATGGGGAGAGACCCAGTACTTC	CASSLRTSMVKWGETQYF	TRBJ2-5	few	TRBV7-6	NA
TGTGCCAGCAGCTCTCAGGGGCCGGGCGAGCAGTACTTC	CASSSQGPGEQYF	TRBJ2-7	NA	TRBV6-6	NA
TGCGCCAGCAGCCAAACAACAGGGTACGAGCAGTACTTC	CASSQTTGYEQYF	TRBJ2-7	NA	TRBV4-1	NA
TGCGCCAGCAGTGATCCTGGGGACGAGGAAAAACTGTTTTTT	CASSDPGDEEKLFF	TRBJ1-4	many	TRBV10-2	NA
TGTGCCAGCAGCCCCTATGGGGACAGGTACACAGATACGCAGTATTTT	CASSPYGDRYTDTQYF	TRBJ2-3	NA	TRBV11-3	TRBD1
TGTGCCAGCAGCTCCGAGGGGGGTATCCCCTACGAGCAGTACTTC	CASSSEGGIPYEQYF	TRBJ2-7	few	TRBV9	NA
TGTGCCACCAGTGCCGGGACTAGTCTGATGGAGACCCAGTACTTC	CATSAGTSLMETQYF	TRBJ2-5	many	TRBV24-1	TRBD2
TGTGCCAGCAGCTCAGTCGCGGCTTCTGCTGGGACCCAGTACTTC	CASSSVAASAGTQYF	TRBJ2-5	NA	TRBV7-2	NA
TGTGCCAGCAGCTTAGAATCCTTAGGGTCTGAAGCTTTCTTT	CASSLESLGSEAFF	TRBJ1-1	few	TRBV7-2	NA
TGTGCCACCAGCAGAGAGCAGGGGGCGGGTTTTTATGGCTACACCTTC	CATSREQGAGFYGYTF	TRBJ1-2	NA	TRBV15	TRBD1
TGTGCCAGCAGCCCCCCGGGACTGAGAAATGAAAAACTGTTTTTT	CASSPPGLRNEKLFF	TRBJ1-4	NA	TRBV3-1	NA
TGTGCCAGTAGTTCCGAGTCGAATCAGCCCCAGCATTTT	CASSSESNQPQHF	TRBJ1-5	NA	TRBV19	NA
TGTGCCACCAGCAGACGGGACAGAGCCTACGAGCAGTACTTC	CATSRRDRAYEQYF	TRBJ2-7	many	TRBV15	TRBD1
TGTGCCACCAGCAGTGAAGGACAGGGGGGTGAGACCCAGTACTTC	CATSSEGQGGETQYF	TRBJ2-5	many	TRBV15	TRBD1
TGCAGTGCCTGGAGACGGGTCACCGGGGAGCTGTTTTTT	CSAWRRVTGELFF	TRBJ2-2	NA	TRBV20-1	NA
TGTGCCAGCAGTGACCAGGGGGTACCCCTAGGCGAGCAGTACTTC	CASSDQGVPLGEQYF	TRBJ2-7	few	TRBV2	TRBD1
TGCAGCGTTGTCGGGGTTTTTCGAAACACCATATATTTT	CSVVGVFRNTIYF	TRBJ1-3	many	TRBV29-1	NA
TGTGCCAGCAGCCACCCGGGACAGGGAACCGGGGAGCTGTTTTTT	CASSHPGQGTGELFF	TRBJ2-2	NA	TRBV5-1	TRBD1
TGTGCCAGCAGTTTTGGGGCCCAAAGCTCTGAAGCTTTCTTT	CASSFGAQSSEAFF	TRBJ1-1	NA	TRBV12-3/TRBV12-4	NA
TGCAGTGCCTCCGGGCGTACAGAGACCCAGTACTTC	CSASGRTETQYF	TRBJ2-5	NA	TRBV20-1	NA
TGTGCCAGCGGGGGGGGCCTGCAGCCCCAGCATTTT	CASGGGLQPQHF	TRBJ1-5	NA	TRBV12-3/TRBV12-4	NA
TGTGCCAGTAGTCATCGGGGCCCGTCCCAAGAGACCCAGTACTTC	CASSHRGPSQETQYF	TRBJ2-5	NA	TRBV19	NA
TGTGCCAGCGGGAGGGGCGTGTTCGGGGAGACCCAGTACTTC	CASGRGVFGETQYF	TRBJ2-5	NA	TRBV14	TRBD2
TGTGCCAGCAGTTACTCGAACCCCCTCTCCATGTCCTATAATTCACCCCTCCACTTT	CASSYSNPLSMSYNSPLHF	TRBJ1-6	NA	TRBV6-5	NA
TGTGCCAGTATGTTTGGTAGCAATCAGCCCCAGCATTTT	CASMFGSNQPQHF	TRBJ1-5	many	TRBV19	NA
TGCGCCAGCAGCCAACTCTCTGGAAACACCATATATTTT	CASSQLSGNTIYF	TRBJ1-3	NA	TRBV5-5	NA
TGTGCCAGCAGCTTTACAGGGTTGTCCTACGAGCAGTACTTC	CASSFTGLSYEQYF	TRBJ2-7	few	TRBV7-2	NA
TGTGCCAGCAGTGACCAACAGGGGTTCTTTGGAAACACCATATATTTT	CASSDQQGFFGNTIYF	TRBJ1-3	few	TRBV10-3	TRBD1
TGTGCCAGCAGCCGCGGACAGGGAAACACCATATATTTT	CASSRGQGNTIYF	TRBJ1-3	NA	TRBV6-5	NA
TGCGCCAGCAGCCTGGACAGGGGGCGCCCCGGGGAGCTGTTTTTT	CASSLDRGRPGELFF	TRBJ2-2	once	TRBV2	TRBD1